Included here is one T cell receptor (beta chain) sequence, with context. V gave up 2 bases and J gave up 6 bases, with 14 bases separating them. The CDR3 runs 15 residues. Germline loops: CDR1 MNHEY, CDR2 SMNVEV (reference sequence). This sample was included in a study of cytomegalovirus exposure and HLA in healthy donors. PCR primers comprised 60 Vbeta and 13 Jbeta primers. Libraries were prepared by immunoSEQ multiplex PCR; TCRdb keeps only in-frame clonotypes and omits some of them. The sample consists of some 120,000 clones, approximately 80% of them appearing once. The TCR sequence derives from a man in his forties or fifties in good health and CMV-seronegative. V gene TRBV27 combines with J gene TRBJ2-1; tentatively, D is TRBD1 (5 bases). Sample: PBMCs. The CDR3 is CASSLRSLGANEQFF. The CDR3, as DNA: TGTGCCAGCAGTTTAAGAAGTCTAGGGGCCAATGAGCAGTTCTTC.